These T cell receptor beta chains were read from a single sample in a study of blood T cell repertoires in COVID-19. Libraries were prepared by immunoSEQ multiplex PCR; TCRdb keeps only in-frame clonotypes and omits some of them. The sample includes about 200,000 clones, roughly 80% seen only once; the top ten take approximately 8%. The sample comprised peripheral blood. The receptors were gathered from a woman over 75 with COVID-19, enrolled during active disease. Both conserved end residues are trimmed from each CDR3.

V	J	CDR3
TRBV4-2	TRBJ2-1	ASGVEDEQF
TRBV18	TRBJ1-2	ASSPQTGTGEGYT
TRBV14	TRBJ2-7	ASSLGSRPF
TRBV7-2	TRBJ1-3	ASSSRGQIGNTIY
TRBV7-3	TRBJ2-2	ASSLSWASANTGELF
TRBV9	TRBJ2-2	ASSVRDTGELF
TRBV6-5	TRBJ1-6	ASRLYRDSPLH
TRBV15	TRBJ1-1	ATSREAFTEAF
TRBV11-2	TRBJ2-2	ASSLEAFGGELF
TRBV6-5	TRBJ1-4	ASSIQAYNEKLF
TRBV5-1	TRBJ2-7	ASSQGGGRGEQY
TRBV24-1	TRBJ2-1	ATSDFRAGITYEQF
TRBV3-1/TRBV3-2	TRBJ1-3	ASSQAWGGLSGNTIY
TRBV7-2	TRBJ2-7	ASSQSGGRIEQY
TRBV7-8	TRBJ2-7	ASSSLLAGGPHEQY
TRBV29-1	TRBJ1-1	SVVEGHTEAF
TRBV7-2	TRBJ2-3	ASRVSGGAQDTQY
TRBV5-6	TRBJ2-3	ASSLDWAGREDTQY
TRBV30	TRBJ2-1	AWSGSSGSYNEQF
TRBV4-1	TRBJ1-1	ASSQDSGAF
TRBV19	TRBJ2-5	ASSPRTSVKETQY
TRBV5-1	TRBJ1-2	ASSGGTGPYGYT
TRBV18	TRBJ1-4	ASSPPPKDRETIASTNEKLF
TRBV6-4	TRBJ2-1	ASSILLAGEQF
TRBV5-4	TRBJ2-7	ASSSPDRGNYEQY
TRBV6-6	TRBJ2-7	ASGRDNSYEQY
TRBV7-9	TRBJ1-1	ASSLGNRGNTEAF
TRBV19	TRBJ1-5	AAGEGLYQPQH
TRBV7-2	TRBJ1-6	ASRTRGYNSPLH
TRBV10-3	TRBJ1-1	AISESEGLTEAF
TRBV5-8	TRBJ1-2	ASSHGTGGFRYT
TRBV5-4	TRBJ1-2	ASSLTGSYGYT
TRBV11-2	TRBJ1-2	ASSYYARQVET
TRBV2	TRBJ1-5	ASSVDRGLGQPQH